This entry lists 17 T cell receptor beta chains sequenced from one sample in a study of T-cell reconstitution after alpha-beta-depleted transplantation in children. Unique molecular identifiers featured in how the TCRbeta library was prepared. TCRdb reprocessed the PCR reads via MiXCR and lists one record per CDR3 protein. The sample carries about half a million distinct CDR3 sequences, approximately 12% recorded once. The sequencing here drew on PBMCs from the stem cell graft donor, taken from the stem cell graft. Source of these receptors: a human donor who donated a stem cell graft to a child with combined immunodeficiency.

The table lists this clonotype with a few counts. This chain links TRBV24-1 with TRBJ2-6, with D unresolved. Per the germline V gene, CDR1 is KGHDR and CDR2 is SFDVKD. The CDR3 extends over 15 amino acids. Trimming took 1 base from V and 0 from J, leaving 3 bases between them. The CDR3 sequence is CATSDFSSGANVLTF. The CDR3 region has the DNA TGTGCCACCAGTGATTTTAGCTCTGGGGCCAACGTCCTGACTTTC.

The CDR3 spells CASSVGRGAMTDTQYF. The CDR3 DNA reads TGTGCCAGCAGCGTAGGGCGGGGGGCCATGACAGATACGCAGTATTTT. The chain is built from TRBV9 and TRBJ2-3, with TRBD2 identical over 8 bases. The germline V gene has CDR1 SGDLS and CDR2 YYNGEE. With 0 bases clipped from V and 3 bases from J, the junction kept 6 bases outside the gene matches. The CDR3 extends over 16 amino acids. The full variable domain, its missing parts supplied by reference TRBV9 and TRBJ2-3, is DSGVTQTPKHLITATGQRVTLRCSPRSGDLSVYWYQQSLDQGLQFLIQYYNGEERAKGNILERFSAQQFPDLHSELNLSSLELGDSALYFCASSVGRGAMTDTQYFGPGTRLTVL.

This clonotype has more than one count but fewer than ten. The V gene is TRBV12-3 or TRBV12-4, the J gene TRBJ2-2; D remains ambiguous. V lost 7 bases and J 6 bases, leaving 9 bases between the germline ends. The CDR3 covers 12 residues. The CDR3 coding sequence is TGTGCCAGCAACATTGTAGCCGGGGAGCTGTTTTTT. Encoded protein: CASNIVAGELFF.

This chain joins TRBV19 and TRBJ1-5; no clear D gene. The CDR3 covers 15 residues. Germline V gives CDR1 LNHDA, CDR2 SQIVND (reference sequence). V was clipped by 5 bases and J by 6 bases, with 17 bases between them. The CDR3 nucleotides read TGTGCCAGTAGTCCCTTGGGCTTGGGAGGTCAGCCCCAGCATTTT. Its translation: CASSPLGLGGQPQHF.

This clonotype was seen at least ten times. The rearrangement joins TRBV2 to TRBJ2-5; D ambiguous. The CDR3 is 13 amino acids. The V end lost 5 bases, the J end lost 2 bases, and 9 bases lay between the germline ends. Germline loops: CDR1 SNHLY, CDR2 FYNNEI. The CDR3 loop reads CASSLQVQETQYF. CDR3 in DNA: TGTGCCAGCAGTTTGCAGGTTCAAGAGACCCAGTACTTC.

The chain uses TRBV6-5 and TRBJ2-1; 10 nucleotides align to TRBD1. The CDR3 runs 16 residues. Germline assignment: CDR1 MNHEY and CDR2 SVGAGI. J gave up 6 bases and V 2 bases, and 7 bases lay outside the gene matches. The CDR3 spells CASSYDTRTGGNEQFF. CDR3 bases: TGTGCCAGCAGTTACGACACCCGGACAGGGGGCAATGAGCAGTTCTTC.

The chain carries TRBV6-2 or TRBV6-3 and TRBJ2-3; 9 bases align to TRBD1. V was clipped by 2 bases and J by 9 bases; unmatched bases: 18. The CDR3 contains 18 residues. In germline, CDR1 is MNHEY, CDR2 SVGEGT. Here the CDR3 DNA reads TGTGCCAGCAGTTACCTCATGGACAGGGGTACGCCTTGGGGGACGCAGTATTTT. Translating gives CASSYLMDRGTPWGTQYF.

In this sample, this clonotype turned up many times. J is TRBJ2-6 and V is TRBV29-1; D is uncertain. V was cut by 3 bases and J by 0 bases, with 9 bases left in between. Germline CDR1 and CDR2: SQVTM and ANQGSEA. The CDR3 has 15 residues. CDR3 bases: TGCAGCGTTGACCGCTCCGACTCTGGGGCCAACGTCCTGACTTTC. Translated: CSVDRSDSGANVLTF.

CDR3 region: CAISEAWGRVEDTQYF. In DNA form, the CDR3 reads TGTGCCATCAGTGAGGCATGGGGGCGCGTGGAAGATACGCAGTATTTT. The chain carries TRBV10-3 and TRBJ2-3; tentative D call: TRBD1 (6 bases). The germline V gene encodes CDR1 ENHRY and CDR2 SYGVKD. The CDR3 has 16 residues. Deletions cut 2 bases from V and 5 bases from J, with 17 bases between.

The table lists this clonotype with a few counts. V usage is TRBV6-2 or TRBV6-3 and J usage is TRBJ2-1; a weak D match, TRBD1 (6 bases). V was clipped by 2 bases and J by 5 bases, with 13 bases between them. The germline gives CDR1 MNHEY, CDR2 SVGEGT. This CDR3 has 15 residues. CDR3 nucleotide sequence: TGTGCCAGCAGTTACGACAGGATGTGGAACAATGAGCAGTTCTTC. Residues: CASSYDRMWNNEQFF.

DNA of the CDR3: TGTGCCAGCATACGGGCAAACTACAATGAGCAGTTCTTC. It is translated as CASIRANYNEQFF. V gene TRBV12-3 or TRBV12-4 combines with J gene TRBJ2-1; D unresolved. V lost 7 bases, J lost 3 bases, and 10 bases lay in between. This CDR3 comprises 13 residues.

This clonotype was detected a few times. The chain is built from TRBV24-1 and TRBJ2-1; 8 bases are shared with TRBD2. Germline CDR1 and CDR2: KGHDR and SFDVKD. The V gene end was trimmed by 5 bases and the J gene end by 5 bases; junction bases not matched to a gene: 13. This CDR3 is built from 17 residues. CDR3 residues: CATSGMLAPGGDNEQFF. As DNA, the CDR3 is TGTGCCACCAGTGGGATGTTGGCCCCGGGAGGGGACAATGAGCAGTTCTTC.

The J gene is TRBJ1-1, the V gene TRBV6-2 or TRBV6-3; 7 bases are shared with TRBD1. J gave up 3 bases and V 1 base, and 11 bases lay outside the gene matches. This CDR3 is 17 amino acids long. Germline CDR1 is MNHEY and CDR2 is SVGEGT. The chain's CDR3 is CASSYYNPRQGHTEAFF. The CDR3 DNA sequence: TGTGCCAGCAGTTACTACAATCCCCGACAGGGACACACTGAAGCTTTCTTT.

In this sample, this clonotype turned up a few times. The chain carries TRBV6-5 and TRBJ1-2, with TRBD1 matching over 8 bases. CDR1 and CDR2 from the germline V gene are MNHEY and SVGAGI. There are 13 residues in the CDR3. V was pared by 4 bases and J by 7 bases, with 5 bases of the junction left unmatched. CDR3 sequence reads: CASSSSGGVGYTF. The CDR3 region has the DNA TGTGCCAGCAGTTCATCAGGGGGCGTTGGCTACACCTTC.

The genes are TRBV5-6 and TRBJ2-7, with D possibly being TRBD1 (6 bases). Germline CDR1 is SGHDT and CDR2 is YYEEEE. This CDR3 spans 12 amino acids. The V gene lost 3 bases and the J gene lost 6 bases, with 10 bases spanning the gap. CDR3 in DNA: TGTGCCAGCAGCTCAGGGGTCGGCGAGCAGTACTTC. Translated: CASSSGVGEQYF.

CDR3 amino acids: CSGRQGQETQYF. DNA of the CDR3: TGCAGCGGTCGACAGGGCCAAGAGACCCAGTACTTC. The gene calls are TRBV29-1 and TRBJ2-5; 7 nucleotides line up with TRBD1. V trimming: 7 bases; J trimming: 1 base; junction bases outside the gene matches: 3. CDR3 length equals 12 residues. CDR1 and CDR2 (germline): SQVTM, ANQGSEA.

The chain has TRBV12-3 or TRBV12-4 and TRBJ2-5; 7 nucleotides align to TRBD1. V was pared by 5 bases and J by 2 bases, with 5 bases of the junction left unmatched. The CDR3 sequence is 14 residues long. The CDR3 DNA is TGTGCCAGCAGTACCGACAGGGTACAAGAGACCCAGTACTTC. Translated: CASSTDRVQETQYF.